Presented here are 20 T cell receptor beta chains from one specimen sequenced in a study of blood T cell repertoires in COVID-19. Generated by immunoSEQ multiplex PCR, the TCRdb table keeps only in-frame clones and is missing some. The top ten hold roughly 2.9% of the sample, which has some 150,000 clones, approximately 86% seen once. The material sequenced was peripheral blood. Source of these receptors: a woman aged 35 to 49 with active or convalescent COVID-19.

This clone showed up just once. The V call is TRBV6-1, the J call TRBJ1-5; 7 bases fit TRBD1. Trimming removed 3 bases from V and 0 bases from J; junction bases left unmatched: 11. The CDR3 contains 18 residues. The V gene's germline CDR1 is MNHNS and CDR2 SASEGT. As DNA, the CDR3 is TGTGCCAGCAGTGATGGAACAGGGGCGCAATATAGCAATCAGCCCCAGCATTTT. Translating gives CASSDGTGAQYSNQPQHF.

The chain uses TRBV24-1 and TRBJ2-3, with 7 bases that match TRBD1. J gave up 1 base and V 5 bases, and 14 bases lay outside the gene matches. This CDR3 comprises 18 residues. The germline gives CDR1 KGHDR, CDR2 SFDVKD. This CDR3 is CATSAPRGQNYRTDTQYF. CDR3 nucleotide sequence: TGTGCCACCAGTGCCCCCCGGGGACAGAACTACCGCACAGATACGCAGTATTTT.

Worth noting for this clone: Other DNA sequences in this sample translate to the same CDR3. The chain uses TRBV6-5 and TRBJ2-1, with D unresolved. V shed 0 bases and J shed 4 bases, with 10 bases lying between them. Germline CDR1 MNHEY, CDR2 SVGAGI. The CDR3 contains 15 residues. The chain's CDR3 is CASSYSAPPYNEQFF. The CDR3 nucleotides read TGTGCCAGCAGTTACTCCGCGCCACCGTACAATGAGCAGTTCTTC.

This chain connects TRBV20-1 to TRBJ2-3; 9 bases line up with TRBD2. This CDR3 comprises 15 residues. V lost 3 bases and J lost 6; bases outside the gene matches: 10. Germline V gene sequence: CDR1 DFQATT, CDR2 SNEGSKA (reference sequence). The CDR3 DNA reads TGCAGTGCTAGTGACCCTAGCGGGATCAAGGATACGCAGTATTTT. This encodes CSASDPSGIKDTQYF.

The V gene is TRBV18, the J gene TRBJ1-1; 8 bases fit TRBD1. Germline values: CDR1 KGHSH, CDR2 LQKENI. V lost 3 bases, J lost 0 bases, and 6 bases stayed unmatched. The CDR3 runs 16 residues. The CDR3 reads CASSPVGQGMNTEAFF. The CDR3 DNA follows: TGTGCCAGCTCACCGGTCGGACAGGGCATGAACACTGAAGCTTTCTTT.

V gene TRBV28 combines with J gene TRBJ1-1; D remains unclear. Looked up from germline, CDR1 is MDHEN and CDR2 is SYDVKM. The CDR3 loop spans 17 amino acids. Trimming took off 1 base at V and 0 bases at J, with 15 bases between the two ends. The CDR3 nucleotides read TGTGCCAGCAGTTTATTGGGCCTGAGGCGGGTGAACACTGAAGCTTTCTTT. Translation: CASSLLGLRRVNTEAFF.

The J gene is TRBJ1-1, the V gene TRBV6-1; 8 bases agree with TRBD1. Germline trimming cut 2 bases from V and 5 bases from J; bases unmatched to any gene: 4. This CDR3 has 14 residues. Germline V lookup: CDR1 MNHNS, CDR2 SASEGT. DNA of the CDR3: TGTGCCAGCAGTGAAAGGACAGGGCGAACTGAAGCTTTCTTT. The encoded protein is CASSERTGRTEAFF.

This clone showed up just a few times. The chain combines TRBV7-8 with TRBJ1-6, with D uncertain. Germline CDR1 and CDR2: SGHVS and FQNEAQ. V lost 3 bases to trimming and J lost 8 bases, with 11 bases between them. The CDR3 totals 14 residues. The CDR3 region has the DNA TGTGCCAGCAGCTTTTTGGAGGGTTATTCACCCCTCCACTTT. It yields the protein CASSFLEGYSPLHF.

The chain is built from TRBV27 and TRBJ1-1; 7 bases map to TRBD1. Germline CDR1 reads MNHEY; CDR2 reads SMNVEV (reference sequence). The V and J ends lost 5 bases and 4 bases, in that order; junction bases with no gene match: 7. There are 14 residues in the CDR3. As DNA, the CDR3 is TGTGCCAGCAGTGCACAGGGGATGAGCACTGAAGCTTTCTTT. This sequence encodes CASSAQGMSTEAFF.

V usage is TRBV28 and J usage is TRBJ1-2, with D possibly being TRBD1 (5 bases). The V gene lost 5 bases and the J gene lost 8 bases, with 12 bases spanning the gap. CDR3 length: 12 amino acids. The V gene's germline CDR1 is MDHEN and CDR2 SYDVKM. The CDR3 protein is CASSIIRGGYTF. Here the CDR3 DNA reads TGTGCCAGCAGTATAATAAGGGGCGGCTACACCTTC.

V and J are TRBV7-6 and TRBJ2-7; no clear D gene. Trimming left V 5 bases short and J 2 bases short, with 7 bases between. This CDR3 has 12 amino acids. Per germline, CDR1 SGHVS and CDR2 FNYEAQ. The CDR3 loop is CASSPGTYEQYF. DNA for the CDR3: TGTGCCAGCAGCCCAGGAACCTACGAGCAGTACTTC.

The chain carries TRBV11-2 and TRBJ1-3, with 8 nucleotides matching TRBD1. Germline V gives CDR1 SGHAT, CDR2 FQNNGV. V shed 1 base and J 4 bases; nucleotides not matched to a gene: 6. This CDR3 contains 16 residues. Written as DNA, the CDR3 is TGTGCCAGCAGCTTAGGTCGGCAGGGGGCCGGAAACACCATATATTTT. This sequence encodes CASSLGRQGAGNTIYF.

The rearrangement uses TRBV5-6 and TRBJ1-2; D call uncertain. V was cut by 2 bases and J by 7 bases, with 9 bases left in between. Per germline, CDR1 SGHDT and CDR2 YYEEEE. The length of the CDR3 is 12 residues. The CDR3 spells CASSFMRGGYTF. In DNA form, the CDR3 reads TGTGCCAGCAGCTTTATGCGTGGTGGCTACACCTTC.

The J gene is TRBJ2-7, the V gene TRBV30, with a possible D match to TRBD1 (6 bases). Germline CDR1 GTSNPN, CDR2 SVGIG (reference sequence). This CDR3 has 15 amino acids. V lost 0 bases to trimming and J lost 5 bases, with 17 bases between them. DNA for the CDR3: TGTGCCTGGAGTGTACTAGGTGACAGGAGGCACGAGCAGTACTTC. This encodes CAWSVLGDRRHEQYF. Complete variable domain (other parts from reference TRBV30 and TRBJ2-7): SQTIHQWPATLVQPVGSPLSLECTVEGTSNPNLYWYRQAAGRGLQLLFYSVGIGQISSEVPQNLSASRPQDRQFILSSKKLLLSDSGFYLCAWSVLGDRRHEQYFGPGTRLTVT.

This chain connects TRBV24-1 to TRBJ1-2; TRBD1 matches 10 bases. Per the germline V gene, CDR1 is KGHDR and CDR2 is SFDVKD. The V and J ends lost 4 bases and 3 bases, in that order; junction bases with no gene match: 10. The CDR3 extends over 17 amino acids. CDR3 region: CATSERYGTGVDYGYTF. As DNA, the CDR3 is TGTGCCACCAGTGAGCGCTATGGGACAGGGGTCGACTATGGCTACACCTTC.

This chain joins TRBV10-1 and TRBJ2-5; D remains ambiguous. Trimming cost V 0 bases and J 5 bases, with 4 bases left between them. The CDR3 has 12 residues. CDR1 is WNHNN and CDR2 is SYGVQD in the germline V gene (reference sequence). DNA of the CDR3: TGCGCCAGCAGTGAGTCGGGCGAGACCCAGTACTTC. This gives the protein CASSESGETQYF.

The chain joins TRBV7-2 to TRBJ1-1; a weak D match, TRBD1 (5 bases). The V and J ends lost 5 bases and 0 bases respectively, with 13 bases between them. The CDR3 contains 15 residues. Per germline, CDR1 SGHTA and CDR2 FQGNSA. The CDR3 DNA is TGTGCCAGCAGCCCTCAGGGTCTGCTGAACACTGAAGCTTTCTTT. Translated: CASSPQGLLNTEAFF.

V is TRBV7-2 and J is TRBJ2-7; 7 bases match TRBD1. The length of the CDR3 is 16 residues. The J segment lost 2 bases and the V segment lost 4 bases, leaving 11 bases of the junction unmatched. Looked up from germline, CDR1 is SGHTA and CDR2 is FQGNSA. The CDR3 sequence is CASSSPGQATAYEQYF. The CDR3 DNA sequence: TGTGCCAGCAGCTCCCCCGGACAGGCTACAGCCTACGAGCAGTACTTC.

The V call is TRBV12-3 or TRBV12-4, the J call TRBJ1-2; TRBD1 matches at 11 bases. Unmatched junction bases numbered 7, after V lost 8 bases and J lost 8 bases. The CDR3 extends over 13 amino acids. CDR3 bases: TGTGCCAGCTTTGGACAGGGGGCGCGCGGCTACACCTTC. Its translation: CASFGQGARGYTF.

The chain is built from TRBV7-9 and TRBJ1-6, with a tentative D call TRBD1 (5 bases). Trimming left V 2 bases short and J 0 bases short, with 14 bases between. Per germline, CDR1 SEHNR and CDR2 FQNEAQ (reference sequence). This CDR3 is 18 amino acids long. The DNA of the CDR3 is TGTGCCAGCAGCTTATCTGGGGCCTCGAGCTCCTATAATTCACCCCTCCACTTT. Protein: CASSLSGASSSYNSPLHF.